A selection of T cell receptor beta chains follows, all from one sample in a study of T cell responses to AZD1222 COVID-19 vaccine. The data were produced by immunoSEQ multiplex PCR, yet TCRdb's version contains in-frame clones alone and is incomplete. The table shows about 170,000 clones, with about 83% occurring only once. Sequenced here: peripheral blood, sampled 28 days after the second AZD1222 dose. The receptor source for this set is an adult who received the AZD1222 COVID-19 vaccine. Both conserved end residues are part of each CDR3. Each record gives: V gene, CDR3 length, clone size, D gene, J gene, CDR3 DNA, CDR3 protein. The D gene is left open where the match is weak. Some rows mark clone size as missing; the rest say once, few, many or name a class of expanded clone.

TRBV3-1/TRBV3-2	14	.	TRBD1	TRBJ1-2	TGTGCCAGCGGGGACAGCCCAGATAACTATGGCTACACCTTC	CASGDSPDNYGYTF
TRBV27	16	.	TRBD2	TRBJ2-7	TGTGCCAGCAGTTTGCGGGGGGGCTTGAGCTCCTACGAGCAGTACTTC	CASSLRGGLSSYEQYF
TRBV4-1	15	.	TRBD1	TRBJ2-3	TGCGCCAGCAGCCGCACCCCGGGACAGCGAGATACGCAGTATTTT	CASSRTPGQRDTQYF
TRBV2	15	.	TRBD2	TRBJ2-7	TGTGCCAGCAGTGCATTGTGGGGGAGGGCGTACGAGCAGTACTTC	CASSALWGRAYEQYF
TRBV18	17	.	.	TRBJ1-2	TGTGCCAGCTCACCACCGCGAGGTCAGGGAAATAACTATGGCTACACCTTC	CASSPPRGQGNNYGYTF
TRBV27	16	once	.	TRBJ1-4	TGTGCCAGCAGTCTCGTCACCGGGACGGTTAACGAAAAACTGTTTTTT	CASSLVTGTVNEKLFF
TRBV11-2	15	.	.	TRBJ1-2	TGTGCCAGCAGCTTAGGTGGCAGCCCCTTTGATGGCTACACCTTC	CASSLGGSPFDGYTF
TRBV18	13	once	.	TRBJ1-1	TGTGCCAGCTCACCACAGGGTGGCACTGAAGCTTTCTTT	CASSPQGGTEAFF
TRBV7-9	16	.	TRBD1	TRBJ2-1	TGTGCCAGCAGCTTGTCAGGGGGCCCCTCCTACAATGAGCAGTTCTTC	CASSLSGGPSYNEQFF
TRBV12-3/TRBV12-4	11	.	.	TRBJ2-3	TGTGCCAGCAGTTTGGAAGATACGCAGTATTTT	CASSLEDTQYF
TRBV7-2	15	.	TRBD1	TRBJ2-5	TGTGCCAGCAGCTTAGTCCAGGGGGCTCAAGAGACCCAGTACTTC	CASSLVQGAQETQYF
TRBV5-1	15	.	TRBD2	TRBJ2-5	TGCGCCAGCAGCATTGGGACTAGGGCTTACAAGACCCAGTACTTC	CASSIGTRAYKTQYF
TRBV4-1	14	once	.	TRBJ1-1	TGCGCCAGCAGCCAAAATTCGGCTTACACTGAAGCTTTCTTT	CASSQNSAYTEAFF
TRBV11-1	14	once	TRBD1	TRBJ2-7	TGTGCCAGCAGCTTAAGCAGGGGGAAGGACGAGCAGTACTTC	CASSLSRGKDEQYF
TRBV29-1	16	.	.	TRBJ2-7	TGCAGCGTTGAAGAATCACAGCGGTCGTTGAAAAACGAGCAGTACTTC	CSVEESQRSLKNEQYF
TRBV6-5	15	.	.	TRBJ2-7	TGTGCCAGCCAGGGATTCGAATCCTTAGAGGGCGAGCAGTACTTC	CASQGFESLEGEQYF
TRBV5-4	15	.	TRBD1	TRBJ2-7	TGTGCCAGCAGCTCCGGGACAGATTTCTCCTACGAGCAGTACTTC	CASSSGTDFSYEQYF
TRBV18	13	.	.	TRBJ1-1	TGTGCCAGCTCCGGACAGATGAACACTGAAGCTTTCTTT	CASSGQMNTEAFF
TRBV21-1	20	.	.	TRBJ2-2	TGTGCCAGCAGCAACCACCGCCTAAGGGGACTAGCGGGGGATCCCGGGGAGCTGTTTTTT	CASSNHRLRGLAGDPGELFF
TRBV4-1	15	.	TRBD1	TRBJ2-1	TGCGCCAGCAGCCAATGGGGACAGGACCACAATGAGCAGTTCTTC	CASSQWGQDHNEQFF
TRBV27	13	.	.	TRBJ1-2	TGTGCCAGCAGCATCACAGGGAGTTATGGCTACACCTTC	CASSITGSYGYTF
TRBV21-1	11	.	.	TRBJ1-4	TGTGCCAGCAGCAATAATGAAAAACTGTTTTTT	CASSNNEKLFF
TRBV30	14	.	.	TRBJ2-7	TGTGCCTGGAGCCCTAACGGACGGTTATACGAGCAGTACTTC	CAWSPNGRLYEQYF
TRBV3-1/TRBV3-2	15	.	.	TRBJ1-1	TGTGCCAGCAGCCAGGATGGGGGAGTGAACACTGAAGCTTTCTTT	CASSQDGGVNTEAFF
TRBV19	13	.	.	TRBJ2-4	TGTGCCAGTAGTATCCCCGCGGGGAACATTCAGTACTTC	CASSIPAGNIQYF
TRBV7-9	14	.	.	TRBJ2-7	TGTGCCGCCGGGGCAGAGCTAAAAGTCTACGAGCAGTACTTC	CAAGAELKVYEQYF
TRBV9	14	.	TRBD1	TRBJ2-7	TGTGCCAGCAGCGTAGAGGGGGCACCTTACGAGCAGTACTTC	CASSVEGAPYEQYF
TRBV7-2	15	.	TRBD2	TRBJ2-5	TGTGCCAGCAGCTGGCTAGCGGGGGGGCACGAGACCCAGTACTTC	CASSWLAGGHETQYF
TRBV12-3/TRBV12-4	13	.	.	TRBJ2-2	TGTGCCAGCAGTTTTCGGGCCTTCGGGGAGCTGTTTTTT	CASSFRAFGELFF
TRBV19	15	few	.	TRBJ1-2	TGTGCCAGTAGTCCAACAGCGACAGCTAACTATGGCTACACCTTC	CASSPTATANYGYTF
TRBV19	12	.	.	TRBJ2-7	TGTGCCAGTAGTTCTGGGGCCTACGAGCAGTACTTC	CASSSGAYEQYF
TRBV7-9	14	.	.	TRBJ2-7	TGTGCCAGCAGCTTCGATGGCGTAGGTCGAGAGCAGTACTTC	CASSFDGVGREQYF
TRBV6-1	17	.	.	TRBJ2-5	TGTGCCAGCAGTGAAGCGCTTAAAAGCCCAGGCCAAGAGACCCAGTACTTC	CASSEALKSPGQETQYF
TRBV23-1	20	once	.	TRBJ1-4	TGCGCCAGCAGTCCCCTCCGGGTGATACTGTCAGCCGTCGGTGATGAAAAACTGTTTTTT	CASSPLRVILSAVGDEKLFF
TRBV5-1	14	.	TRBD1	TRBJ2-1	TGCGCCAGCAGCTTGGGACAGGGGGCCAATGAGCAGTTCTTC	CASSLGQGANEQFF